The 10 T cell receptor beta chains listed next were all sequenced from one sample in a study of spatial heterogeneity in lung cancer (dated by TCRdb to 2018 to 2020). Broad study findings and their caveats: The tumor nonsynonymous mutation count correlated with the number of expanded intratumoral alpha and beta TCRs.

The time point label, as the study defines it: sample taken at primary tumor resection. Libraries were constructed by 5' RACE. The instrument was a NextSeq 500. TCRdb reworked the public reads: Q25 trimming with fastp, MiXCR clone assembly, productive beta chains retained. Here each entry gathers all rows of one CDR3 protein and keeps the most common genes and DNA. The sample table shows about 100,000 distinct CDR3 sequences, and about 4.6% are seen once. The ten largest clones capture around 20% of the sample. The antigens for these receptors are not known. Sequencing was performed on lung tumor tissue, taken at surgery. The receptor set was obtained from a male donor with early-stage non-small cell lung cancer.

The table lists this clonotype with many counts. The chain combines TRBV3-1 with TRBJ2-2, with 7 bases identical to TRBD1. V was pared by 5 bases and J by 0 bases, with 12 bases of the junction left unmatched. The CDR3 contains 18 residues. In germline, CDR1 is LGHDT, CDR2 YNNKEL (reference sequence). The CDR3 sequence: CASSYRDSALPNTGELFF. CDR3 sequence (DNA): TGTGCCAGCAGCTACCGGGACAGTGCCCTTCCGAACACCGGGGAGCTGTTTTTT.

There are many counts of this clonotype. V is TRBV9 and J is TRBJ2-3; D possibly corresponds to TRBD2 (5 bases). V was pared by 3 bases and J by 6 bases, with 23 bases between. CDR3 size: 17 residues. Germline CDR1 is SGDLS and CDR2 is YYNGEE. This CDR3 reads CASSASQRDRAADTQYF. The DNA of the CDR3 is TGTGCCAGCAGCGCAAGCCAGAGGGATCGGGCGGCGGATACGCAGTATTTT.

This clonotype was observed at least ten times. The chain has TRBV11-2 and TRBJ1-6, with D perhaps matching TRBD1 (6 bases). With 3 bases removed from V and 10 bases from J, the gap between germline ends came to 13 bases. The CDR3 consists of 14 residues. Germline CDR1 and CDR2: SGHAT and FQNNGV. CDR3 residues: CASSFTGAQSPLHF. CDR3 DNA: TGTGCCAGCAGCTTCACGGGGGCGCAGTCACCCCTCCACTTT.

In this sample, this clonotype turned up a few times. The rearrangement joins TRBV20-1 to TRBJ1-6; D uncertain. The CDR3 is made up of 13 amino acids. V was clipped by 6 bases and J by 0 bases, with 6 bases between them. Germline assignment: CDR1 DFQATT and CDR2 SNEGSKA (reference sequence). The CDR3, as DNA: TGCAGTGCCGGAAGCTCCTATAATTCACCCCTCCACTTT. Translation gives CSAGSSYNSPLHF.

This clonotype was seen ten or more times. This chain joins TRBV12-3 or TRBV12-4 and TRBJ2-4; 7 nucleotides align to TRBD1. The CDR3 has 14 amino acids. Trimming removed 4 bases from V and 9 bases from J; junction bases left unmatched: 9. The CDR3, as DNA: TGTGCCAGCAGTTCCCGGGACAGATCGGGCATTCAGTACTTC. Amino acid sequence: CASSSRDRSGIQYF.

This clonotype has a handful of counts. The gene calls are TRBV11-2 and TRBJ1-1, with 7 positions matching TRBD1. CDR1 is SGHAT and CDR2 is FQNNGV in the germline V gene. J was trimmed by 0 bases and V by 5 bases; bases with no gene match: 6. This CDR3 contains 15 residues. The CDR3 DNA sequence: TGTGCCAGCAGCCCCAAGACAGGGATGAACACTGAAGCTTTCTTT. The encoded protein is CASSPKTGMNTEAFF. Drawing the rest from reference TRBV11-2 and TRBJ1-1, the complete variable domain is EAGVAQSPRYKIIEKRQSVAFWCNPISGHATLYWYQQILGQGPKLLIQFQNNGVVDDSQLPKDRFSAERLKGVDSTLKIQPAKLEDSAVYLCASSPKTGMNTEAFFGQGTRLTVV.

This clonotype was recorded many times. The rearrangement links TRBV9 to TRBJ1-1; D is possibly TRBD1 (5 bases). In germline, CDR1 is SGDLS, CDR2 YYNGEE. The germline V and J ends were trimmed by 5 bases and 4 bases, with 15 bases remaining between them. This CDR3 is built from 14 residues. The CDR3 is CASSSLGDGTEAFF. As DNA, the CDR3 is TGTGCCAGCAGTTCCCTGGGGGACGGCACTGAAGCTTTCTTT.

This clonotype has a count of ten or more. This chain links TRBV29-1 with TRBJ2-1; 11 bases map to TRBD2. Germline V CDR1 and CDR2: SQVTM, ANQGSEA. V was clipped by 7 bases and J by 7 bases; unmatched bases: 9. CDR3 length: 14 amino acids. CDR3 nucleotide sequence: TGCAGCGCCAAAGGACTAGCGGGCGCTAATGAGCAGTTCTTC. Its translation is CSAKGLAGANEQFF.

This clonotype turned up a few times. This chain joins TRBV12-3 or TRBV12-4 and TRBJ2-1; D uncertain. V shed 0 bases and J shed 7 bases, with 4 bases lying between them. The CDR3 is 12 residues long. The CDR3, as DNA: TGTGCCAGCAGTTTAGCGGGGAATGAGCAGTTCTTC. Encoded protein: CASSLAGNEQFF.

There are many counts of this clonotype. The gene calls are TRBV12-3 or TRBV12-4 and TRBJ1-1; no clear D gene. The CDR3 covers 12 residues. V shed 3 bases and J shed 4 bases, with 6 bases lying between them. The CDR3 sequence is CASSFGSTEAFF. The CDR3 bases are TGTGCCAGCAGTTTTGGGTCCACTGAAGCTTTCTTT.